This passage covers 14 T cell receptor beta chains from one sample sequenced in a study of identical twins. TCRdb ran MiXCR on the 5' RACE reads and lists one entry per CDR3 protein. The table has some 760,000 distinct CDR3 sequences, around a sixth seen once. This sample was also put to use in a study of T cells expressing NK-cell markers.

Sequencing was carried out using PBMCs. These receptors were collected from a woman between 18 and 29 years old in good health.

This clonotype was recorded a few times. The V and J genes are TRBV12-3 or TRBV12-4 and TRBJ2-2; 8 bases align to TRBD1. The J segment lost 4 bases and the V segment lost 2 bases, leaving 6 bases of the junction unmatched. The CDR3 totals 16 residues. CDR3 protein: CASSLRQGTGTGELFF. The CDR3, as DNA: TGTGCCAGCAGTTTACGACAGGGGACCGGCACCGGGGAGCTGTTTTTT.

The CDR3 sequence: CTSSLTGTDYEQYF. CDR3 nucleotide sequence: TGTACCAGCAGCTTAACCGGGACAGATTACGAGCAGTACTTC. The rearrangement links TRBV7-2 to TRBJ2-7; 7 bases align to TRBD1. The CDR3 runs to 14 residues. The germline gives CDR1 SGHTA, CDR2 FQGNSA. Losses at the gene ends were 2 bases for V and 4 bases for J; bases not matched to a gene: 5. The whole variable domain, remainder taken from reference TRBV7-2 and TRBJ2-7, is GAGVSQSPSNKVTEKGKDVELRCDPISGHTALYWYRQSLGQGLEFLIYFQGNSAPDKSGLPSDRFSAERTGGSVSTLTIQRTQQEDSAVYLCTSSLTGTDYEQYFGPGTRLTVT.

The V gene is TRBV25-1, the J gene TRBJ1-3; no clear D gene. V was trimmed by 10 bases and J by 4 bases, leaving 8 bases between them. There are 11 residues in the CDR3. Germline loops: CDR1 MGHDK, CDR2 SYGVNS. The CDR3 spells CATSGGNTIYF. CDR3 bases: TGTGCCACCTCCGGAGGAAACACCATATATTTT.

This clonotype has a handful of counts. This chain links TRBV4-2 with TRBJ2-5; 13 positions match TRBD2. The germline CDR1 and CDR2 sequences are LGHNA and YNFKEQ. The CDR3 is made up of 16 amino acids. J was trimmed by 8 bases and V by 3 bases; bases with no gene match: 9. The CDR3 region has the DNA TGTGCCAGCAGCCAGGCCCTTGGGACTAGCGGGGCAACCCAGTACTTC. It codes for CASSQALGTSGATQYF.

The chain has TRBV6-2 or TRBV6-3 and TRBJ2-3; D unresolved. Looked up from germline, CDR1 is MNHEY and CDR2 is SVGEGT. Trimming shortened V by 2 bases and J by 13 bases, and 10 bases separated the two germline ends. The CDR3 runs to 11 residues. The CDR3 nucleotides are TGTGCCAGCAGTTACGGGCCAGAGAAGTATTTT. This encodes CASSYGPEKYF.

The chain couples TRBV20-1 to TRBJ2-7; 7 positions match TRBD1. Germline assignment: CDR1 DFQATT and CDR2 SNEGSKA (reference sequence). The CDR3 covers 15 residues. Trimming at V came to 1 base and at J to 2 bases, leaving 8 bases not matched to a gene. Written as DNA, the CDR3 is TGCAGTGCTAGAGGTAGTTCCGACAGGGCCTACGAGCAGTACTTC. As protein: CSARGSSDRAYEQYF.

The V and J genes are TRBV10-3 and TRBJ2-3; D gene unclear. Trimming pared 5 bases from V and 2 bases from J, leaving 8 bases between. The CDR3 is 13 amino acids. Germline CDR1 reads ENHRY; CDR2 reads SYGVKD. CDR3 DNA sequence: TGTGCCATCAGTCCGACCCTCACAGATACGCAGTATTTT. Amino acid sequence: CAISPTLTDTQYF.

This clonotype has just a few counts. V is TRBV9 and J is TRBJ1-2; D is unresolved. V lost 1 base and J lost 4, with 11 bases in between. The CDR3 length is 14 residues. The germline V gene has CDR1 SGDLS and CDR2 YYNGEE. This CDR3 is CASSVYAGRYGYTF. In DNA, the CDR3 is TGTGCCAGCAGCGTATATGCAGGCCGCTATGGCTACACCTTC.

The chain couples TRBV25-1 to TRBJ2-5; 11 nucleotides align to TRBD1. V lost 6 bases, J lost 4 bases, and 10 bases stayed unmatched. Germline V lookup: CDR1 MGHDK, CDR2 SYGVNS. This CDR3 contains 16 residues. The CDR3: CASSRDRGIGLETQYF. As DNA, the CDR3 is TGTGCCAGCAGCCGGGACAGGGGGATTGGTTTAGAGACCCAGTACTTC.

The chain couples TRBV10-3 to TRBJ2-1, with 7 bases aligning to TRBD2. CDR1 and CDR2 (germline): ENHRY, SYGVKD. There are 14 residues in the CDR3. After removal of 6 bases from V and 5 bases from J, the junction contained 7 bases not matched to a gene. As DNA, the CDR3 is TGTGCCATCAGAAAATCTAGCGGAAACAATGAGCAGTTCTTC. Residues: CAIRKSSGNNEQFF.

This clonotype was counted a few times. The rearrangement links TRBV10-3 to TRBJ2-1; TRBD2 aligns across 8 bases. This CDR3 has 13 residues. The germline gives CDR1 ENHRY, CDR2 SYGVKD. V was pared by 8 bases and J by 6 bases, with 6 bases of the junction left unmatched. CDR3 in amino acids: CAISEREINEQFF. CDR3 in DNA: TGTGCCATCTCCGAGCGGGAGATCAATGAGCAGTTCTTC.

The chain combines TRBV10-3 with TRBJ2-7, with D maybe TRBD2 (5 bases). Trimming stripped 10 bases from V and 6 bases from J, with 13 bases between. The germline V gene has CDR1 ENHRY and CDR2 SYGVKD. CDR3 length: 11 amino acids. CDR3 nucleotides: TGTGCCACCTCGAGGGAAGGCGAGCAGTACTTC. Translating it yields CATSREGEQYF.

The CDR3 reads CASRGYTGELFF. In nucleotides, the CDR3 is TGTGCCAGCAGAGGGTACACCGGGGAGCTGTTTTTT. The chain uses TRBV12-3 or TRBV12-4 and TRBJ2-2; no clear D. V was clipped by 6 bases and J by 3 bases, with 5 bases between them. This CDR3 spans 12 amino acids.

CDR3 nucleotide sequence: TGTGCCAGCAGCTTATCTAGTCCCTACGAGCAGTACTTC. It encodes CASSLSSPYEQYF. The chain has TRBV7-2 and TRBJ2-7; D not certain. The ends were cut back, 2 bases at V and 2 bases at J, with 7 bases in the middle. Germline CDR1 reads SGHTA; CDR2 reads FQGNSA. The CDR3 runs 13 residues.